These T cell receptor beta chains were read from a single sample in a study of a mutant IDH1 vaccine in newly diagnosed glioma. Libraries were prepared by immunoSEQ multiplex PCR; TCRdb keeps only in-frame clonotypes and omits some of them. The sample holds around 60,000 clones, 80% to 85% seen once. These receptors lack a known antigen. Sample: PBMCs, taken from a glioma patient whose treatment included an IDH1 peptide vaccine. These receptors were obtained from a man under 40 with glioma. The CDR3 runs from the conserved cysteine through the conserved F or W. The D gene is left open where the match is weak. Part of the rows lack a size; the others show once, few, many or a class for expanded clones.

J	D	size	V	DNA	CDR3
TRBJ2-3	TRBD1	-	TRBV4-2	TGTGCCAGCAGCCGGGGGGCGGGACAGGGTCTTTCAGATACGCAGTATTTT	CASSRGAGQGLSDTQYF
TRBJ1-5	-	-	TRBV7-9	TGTGCCAGCGGACGTTGGGGTAATCAGCCCCAGCATTTT	CASGRWGNQPQHF
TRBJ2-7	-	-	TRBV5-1	TGCGCCAGCAGCTTAGGGGACGAGCAGTACTTC	CASSLGDEQYF
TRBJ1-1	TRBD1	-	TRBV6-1	TGTGCCAGCAGACCGGGGACAGGCAACACTGAAGCTTTCTTT	CASRPGTGNTEAFF
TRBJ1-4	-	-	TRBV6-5	TGTGCCAGCAGTCCCACAGGGCTCACTAATGAAAAACTGTTTTTT	CASSPTGLTNEKLFF
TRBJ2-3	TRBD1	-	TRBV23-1	TGCGCCAGCAGTTGGCTGGACAGGGGGCGGACAGATACGCAGTATTTT	CASSWLDRGRTDTQYF
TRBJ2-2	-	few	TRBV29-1	TGCAGCGTTAGCACAGTAGGGAACACCGGGGAGCTGTTTTTT	CSVSTVGNTGELFF
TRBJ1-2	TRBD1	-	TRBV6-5	TGTGCCAGCAGCGGAGGGACAGCTTATGGCTACACCTTC	CASSGGTAYGYTF
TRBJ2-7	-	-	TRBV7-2	TGTGCCAGCAGCCTGGCCGGTGGTAGTTACGAGCAGTACTTC	CASSLAGGSYEQYF
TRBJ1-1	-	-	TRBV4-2	TGTGCCAGCAGCCCGGCCGTTTTAAACCAGAGAGGGCAAAGGGCTGAAGCTTTCTTT	CASSPAVLNQRGQRAEAFF
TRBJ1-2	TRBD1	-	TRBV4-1	TGCGCCAGCAGCCAATCACCCCGGGACAGCTACTATGGCTACACCTTC	CASSQSPRDSYYGYTF
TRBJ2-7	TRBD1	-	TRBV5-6	TGTGCCAGCAGTTGGGACAGGGGTTACGAGCAGTACTTC	CASSWDRGYEQYF
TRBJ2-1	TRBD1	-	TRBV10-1	TGCGCCAGCAGTCCGGACAGGGTGTGGAATGAGCAGTTCTTC	CASSPDRVWNEQFF
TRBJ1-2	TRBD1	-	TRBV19	TGTGCCAGTAGTACCCCGGAACAGGGGCGACGTGGCTACACCTTC	CASSTPEQGRRGYTF
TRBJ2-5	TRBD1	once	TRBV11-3	TGTGCCAGCAGCTCTGGGACAGGGGGCCAAGAGACCCAGTACTTC	CASSSGTGGQETQYF